These 15 T cell receptor beta chains were all obtained from the same sample, sequenced in a study of blood T cell repertoires in COVID-19 (dated by TCRdb to about 2020). Library preparation was by the immunoSEQ multiplex PCR assay. Here the immuneACCESS table is served through TCRdb, limited to in-frame sequences with V and J called. Missing clones are a known gap in these copies; in checked studies unresolved V genes cover under half, and the rest lacks a known reason. The table for this sample lists some 200,000 clones; over 60% of them were counted only once. The ten largest clones represent approximately 7.2% of the sample. Sequenced sample: peripheral blood. Receptor source: a woman aged 70-85 years with acute or convalescent COVID-19.

With regard to this clone: A junction end diverges from the germline sequence, so it may reflect a read error. The chain has TRBV30 and TRBJ1-2; 7 bases line up with TRBD1. Germline V CDR1 and CDR2: GTSNPN, SVGIG (reference sequence). The CDR3 has 12 residues. CDR3 sequence: CAWSKFGGGFTF. CDR3 coding DNA: TGTGCCTGGAGTAAATTCGGAGGGGGCTTCACCTTC.

This clone has a single count. The chain links TRBV7-2 to TRBJ2-3, with a possible D match to TRBD2 (6 bases). Germline V lookup: CDR1 SGHTA, CDR2 FQGNSA. The germline V and J ends were trimmed by 4 bases and 0 bases, with 11 bases remaining between them. The CDR3 has 15 residues. The CDR3 DNA sequence: TGTGCCAGCAGCTCACCGGGACTCAGCACAGATACGCAGTATTTT. It codes for CASSSPGLSTDTQYF.

The gene calls are TRBV7-6 and TRBJ2-2, with D possibly matching TRBD1 (6 bases). The V gene lost 5 bases and the J gene lost 0 bases, with 10 bases spanning the gap. The CDR3 sequence is 15 residues long. CDR1 SGHVS and CDR2 FNYEAQ come from the germline V gene. CDR3 loop: CASSQTGTNTGELFF. The CDR3 DNA reads TGTGCCAGCAGCCAGACAGGAACGAACACCGGGGAGCTGTTTTTT.

The CDR3 DNA reads TGTGCCAGCAGCAAAAGACTAGCGGGGGACCGCACAGATACGCAGTATTTT. Its translation is CASSKRLAGDRTDTQYF. This chain connects TRBV7-2 to TRBJ2-3; 12 nucleotides line up with TRBD2. This CDR3 has 17 residues. Germline V gene sequence: CDR1 SGHTA, CDR2 FQGNSA. After removal of 5 bases from V and 1 base from J, the junction contained 7 bases not matched to a gene.

This chain joins TRBV9 and TRBJ1-4; TRBD1 aligns across 7 bases. Germline lookup yields CDR1 SGDLS and CDR2 YYNGEE. This CDR3 contains 15 residues. V shed 2 bases and J 4 bases; nucleotides not matched to a gene: 5. CDR3 in DNA: TGTGCCAGCAGCGTCCGGGACAGTCATAATGAAAAACTGTTTTTT. Encoded protein: CASSVRDSHNEKLFF. The full variable domain, in which reference TRBV9 and TRBJ1-4 provide the parts outside the CDR3, is DSGVTQTPKHLITATGQRVTLRCSPRSGDLSVYWYQQSLDQGLQFLIQYYNGEERAKGNILERFSAQQFPDLHSELNLSSLELGDSALYFCASSVRDSHNEKLFFGSGTQLSVL.

The rearrangement joins TRBV18 to TRBJ2-2, with D possibly matching TRBD2 (6 bases). The CDR3 runs to 15 residues. Trimming removed 6 bases from V and 6 bases from J, with 17 bases in between. The V gene's germline CDR1 is KGHSH and CDR2 LQKENI. DNA for the CDR3: TGTGCCAGCTCTACTAGCCAGATTCGGTCCGGGGAGCTGTTTTTT. Translated, it gives CASSTSQIRSGELFF. Full variable domain (rest looked up from reference TRBV18 and TRBJ2-2): NAGVMQNPRHLVRRRGQEARLRCSPMKGHSHVYWYRQLPEEGLKFMVYLQKENIIDESGMPKERFSAEFPKEGPSILRIQQVVRGDSAAYFCASSTSQIRSGELFFGEGSRLTVL.

The chain couples TRBV29-1 to TRBJ2-5, with 7 bases lining up with TRBD1. CDR3 length equals 13 residues. Germline CDR1 and CDR2: SQVTM and ANQGSEA. V lost 4 bases, J lost 4 bases, and 6 bases stayed unmatched. CDR3 DNA sequence: TGCAGCGTTGGATGGGGACAGAGAGAGACCCAGTACTTC. Translated: CSVGWGQRETQYF. The complete variable domain, with remaining parts taken from reference TRBV29-1 and TRBJ2-5, reads SAVISQKPSRDICQRGTSLTIQCQVDSQVTMMFWYRQQPGQSLTLIATANQGSEATYESGFVIDKFPISRPNLTFSTLTVSNMSPEDSSIYLCSVGWGQRETQYFGPGTRLLVL.

The chain combines TRBV2 with TRBJ2-5, with a weak D call TRBD1 (5 bases). V lost 8 bases to trimming and J lost 5 bases, with 9 bases between them. CDR1 and CDR2 (germline): SNHLY, FYNNEI. The CDR3 contains 11 residues. The CDR3 DNA reads as TGTGCCAGCCGAAACAGGGAGACCCAGTACTTC. Amino acid sequence: CASRNRETQYF.

The CDR3 protein is CASSLEAGASYEQYF. CDR3 in DNA: TGTGCCAGCAGCTTAGAGGCGGGAGCTTCCTACGAGCAGTACTTC. The chain couples TRBV7-2 to TRBJ2-7; TRBD2 matches at 7 bases. V lost 1 base and J lost 1; bases outside the gene matches: 4. Germline V lookup: CDR1 SGHTA, CDR2 FQGNSA. There are 15 residues in the CDR3. Complete variable domain (other parts from reference TRBV7-2 and TRBJ2-7): GAGVSQSPSNKVTEKGKDVELRCDPISGHTALYWYRQSLGQGLEFLIYFQGNSAPDKSGLPSDRFSAERTGGSVSTLTIQRTQQEDSAVYLCASSLEAGASYEQYFGPGTRLTVT.

The chain is built from TRBV7-8 and TRBJ1-6; D might be TRBD1 (5 bases). The CDR3 has 15 residues. V lost 2 bases to trimming and J lost 5 bases, with 10 bases between them. From germline, CDR1 is SGHVS and CDR2 FQNEAQ. DNA for the CDR3: TGTGCCAGCAGCTTAAGACAGCTGGATAATTCACCCCTCCACTTT. Amino acids: CASSLRQLDNSPLHF.

The chain joins TRBV5-1 to TRBJ2-2, with TRBD2 matching over 8 bases. The CDR3 length is 17 residues. In germline, CDR1 is SGHRS, CDR2 YFSETQ. The ends lost 1 base at V and 0 bases at J; junction bases unmatched: 5. CDR3 sequence (DNA): TGCGCCAGCAGCTTGACGCTTAGCGGGGCGAACACCGGGGAGCTGTTTTTT. Its protein product is CASSLTLSGANTGELFF.

This chain joins TRBV10-2 and TRBJ2-5, with D unresolved. V lost 8 bases and J lost 2, with 15 bases in between. Germline assignment: CDR1 WSHSY and CDR2 SAAADI. The CDR3 totals 14 residues. The CDR3 region has the DNA TGCGCCAGCTCTTATATGCGGTCACAAGAGACCCAGTACTTC. Translation: CASSYMRSQETQYF.

The rearrangement uses TRBV6-5 and TRBJ2-3, with TRBD2 identical over 9 bases. The germline CDR1 and CDR2 sequences are MNHEY and SVGAGI. V lost 0 bases, J lost 3 bases, and 4 bases stayed unmatched. The CDR3 length is 16 residues. The CDR3 DNA is TGTGCCAGCAGTTACTCGTCGGCGGGGGGGACAGATACGCAGTATTTT. This encodes CASSYSSAGGTDTQYF.

This chain connects TRBV3-1 (or the pseudogene TRBV3-2) to TRBJ1-5; possibly TRBD1 for D (6 bases). The V and J ends lost 1 base and 3 bases respectively, with 10 bases between them. Looked up from germline, CDR1 is LGHDT and CDR2 is YNNKEL (reference sequence). This CDR3 has 15 amino acids. The CDR3 DNA is TGTGCCAGCAGCCAAGTAGCAGGGGTCAATCAGCCCCAGCATTTT. Encoded protein: CASSQVAGVNQPQHF.

A word on this clone: Here the CDR3 omits its conserved ending phenylalanine or tryptophan, so a read error is the likely source. The DNA is omitted, as the CDR3 cannot be located on it reliably, and the CDR3 follows TCRdb's listing. The chain links TRBV6-1 to TRBJ1-4; TRBD1 is the table's D call, not checked against the DNA. Germline CDR1 MNHNS, CDR2 SASEGT. The CDR3 numbers 13 amino acids, ends counted. The CDR3 region is CASSEAGATVWGD.